These 6 T cell receptor beta chains were all obtained from the same sample, sequenced in a study of molecular identifiers for immune sequencing clone quantification (dated by TCRdb to about 2018). Library preparation was by PCR. TCRdb names Illumina HiSeq 4000 as the instrument used. The public reads were reanalyzed by TCRdb: fastp trimming at Q25, MiXCR alignment, in-frame beta chains only. Here each entry gathers all rows of one CDR3 protein and keeps the most common genes and DNA. The sample profile shows approximately 500,000 distinct CDR3 sequences; 20% to 25% of them were found once. The ten biggest clones cover 0.65% to 0.95% of the sample. The sample taken for sequencing was naive CD8+ T cells from blood, with Jurkat cell RNA spiked in. In the paper's terms, the cell subset or site label means: FACS-sorted CD8+CD4-CCR7+CD45RA+ naive T cells. The receptor source for this set is a human donor in good health. Some libraries in this study had Jurkat cell RNA spiked in.

Only a few counts were recorded for this clonotype. This rearrangement joins TRBV29-1 to TRBJ2-1, with D maybe TRBD1 (5 bases). In germline, CDR1 is SQVTM, CDR2 ANQGSEA. The CDR3 is made up of 14 amino acids. Trimming stripped 3 bases from V and 7 bases from J, with 16 bases between. The CDR3, as DNA: TGCAGCGTTGATAAAGGGTCGACAGTTAATGAGCAGTTCTTC. This translates into CSVDKGSTVNEQFF.

This clonotype was counted a few times. The rearrangement joins TRBV4-3 to TRBJ1-2, with D possibly matching TRBD1 (6 bases). Looked up from germline, CDR1 is LGHNA and CDR2 is YSLEER. The CDR3 consists of 19 residues. V was pared by 0 bases and J by 0 bases, with 20 bases between. The CDR3 region is CASSQDTGLGFTANYGYTF. In nucleotides, the CDR3 is TGCGCCAGCAGCCAAGACACAGGGTTGGGGTTCACCGCTAACTATGGCTACACCTTC.

Many counts were recorded for this clonotype. V gene TRBV9 combines with J gene TRBJ1-1; the match to TRBD1 covers 7 bases. V lost 4 bases and J lost 7; bases outside the gene matches: 7. Germline V gene lookup returns CDR1 SGDLS and CDR2 YYNGEE. The CDR3 runs 13 residues. This chain's CDR3 is CASSTQGEVEAFF. CDR3 nucleotides: TGTGCCAGCAGCACCCAGGGGGAGGTTGAAGCTTTCTTT.

This chain joins TRBV16 and TRBJ1-4; D remains ambiguous. From germline, CDR1 is KGHSY and CDR2 FQNENV. V was shortened by 6 bases and J by 4 bases, with 12 bases between the two germline ends. The CDR3 extends over 14 amino acids. Written as DNA, the CDR3 is TGTGCCAGCAGGAGCCCTGAACTTAATGAAAAACTGTTTTTT. Amino acid sequence: CASRSPELNEKLFF.

The table lists this clonotype with a few counts. The chain employs TRBV9 and TRBJ1-1; no clear D. CDR3 length: 16 amino acids. Per the germline V gene, CDR1 is SGDLS and CDR2 is YYNGEE. V lost 4 bases, J lost 0 bases, and 16 bases lay in between. Here the CDR3 reads CASSPGYAGMNTEAFF. The CDR3 coding sequence is TGTGCCAGCAGCCCCGGGTATGCGGGTATGAACACTGAAGCTTTCTTT.

The chain uses TRBV27 and TRBJ2-7; D might be TRBD2 (6 bases). The CDR3 has 14 amino acids. Germline V gives CDR1 MNHEY, CDR2 SMNVEV (reference sequence). Trimming took 2 bases from V and 6 from J, leaving 14 bases between them. The CDR3 coding sequence is TGTGCCAGCAGTTTAGTGGGGGAGGCCGCCGAGCAGTACTTC. The encoded protein is CASSLVGEAAEQYF.